Below are 21 T cell receptor beta chains sequenced from a single sample in a study of blood T cell repertoires in COVID-19. Only in-frame clones appear in the TCRdb table, and some are missing; sequencing was by immunoSEQ multiplex PCR. This sample carries around 80,000 clones, 80% to 90% of them seen once, and the ten largest clones take 0.55% to 0.75%. The sample taken for sequencing was peripheral blood. Receptors were obtained from a man aged 55-75 years with acute or convalescent COVID-19.

The chain employs TRBV5-1 and TRBJ2-7; 7 bases align to TRBD1. Germline CDR1 SGHRS, CDR2 YFSETQ. Trimming at V came to 0 bases and at J to 5 bases, leaving 11 bases not matched to a gene. This CDR3 comprises 16 residues. The CDR3 loop reads CASSLAGSGQAHEQYF. In DNA form, the CDR3 reads TGCGCCAGCAGCTTGGCCGGATCCGGACAGGCCCACGAGCAGTACTTC.

CDR3 protein: CASSPRGARASGLTDTQYF. CDR3 in DNA: TGTGCCAGCAGCCCCAGAGGGGCCCGGGCTAGCGGACTCACAGATACGCAGTATTTT. This rearrangement joins TRBV9 to TRBJ2-3; TRBD2 matches 7 bases. This CDR3 contains 19 residues. Germline-derived CDR1 and CDR2 are SGDLS and YYNGEE. V lost 4 bases to trimming and J lost 2 bases; unmatched junction nucleotides: 19.

The chain joins TRBV24-1 to TRBJ2-1; TRBD1 matches 7 bases. V trimming: 1 base; J trimming: 4 bases; junction bases outside the gene matches: 3. Germline V gene data show CDR1 as KGHDR and CDR2 as SFDVKD. The CDR3 sequence is 15 residues long. The CDR3 nucleotides are TGTGCCACCAGTGATTTCCGGGACAGATACAATGAGCAGTTCTTC. Translation: CATSDFRDRYNEQFF.

This chain joins TRBV30 and TRBJ2-5, with D possibly matching TRBD2 (5 bases). V lost 4 bases and J 9 bases, leaving 21 bases between the germline ends. The germline gives CDR1 GTSNPN, CDR2 SVGIG (reference sequence). This CDR3 is 14 amino acids long. The CDR3 here is CAWTNLLGGGSQYF. CDR3 nucleotide sequence: TGTGCCTGGACCAACTTGCTTGGTGGCGGGTCCCAGTACTTC.

The J gene is TRBJ1-5, the V gene TRBV30; D is unresolved. V lost 3 bases, J lost 1 base, and 7 bases lay in between. The germline V gene encodes CDR1 GTSNPN and CDR2 SVGIG (reference sequence). The CDR3 is 13 amino acids. The CDR3 region has the DNA TGTGCCTGGAGCGCTAGCAGCAATCAGCCCCAGCATTTT. This codes for CAWSASSNQPQHF. Full variable domain (remainder filled in from reference TRBV30 and TRBJ1-5): SQTIHQWPATLVQPVGSPLSLECTVEGTSNPNLYWYRQAAGRGLQLLFYSVGIGQISSEVPQNLSASRPQDRQFILSSKKLLLSDSGFYLCAWSASSNQPQHFGDGTRLSIL.

This clone appeared a single time. This chain joins TRBV2 and TRBJ2-5; tentative D call: TRBD1 (5 bases). Trimming removed 4 bases at V and 4 bases at J, with 13 bases between. There are 14 residues in the CDR3. CDR1 is SNHLY, CDR2 FYNNEI, per germline. The CDR3 region is CASSGFRGAETQYF. In DNA form, the CDR3 reads TGTGCCAGCAGTGGCTTTAGGGGCGCAGAGACCCAGTACTTC.

J is TRBJ2-5 and V is TRBV28; TRBD1 is a possible D gene (6 bases). CDR1 and CDR2 from the germline V gene are MDHEN and SYDVKM. With 6 bases removed from V and 2 bases from J, the gap between germline ends came to 16 bases. There are 15 residues in the CDR3. The DNA of the CDR3 is TGTGCCAGCAGCCATCCCTATCAGGGGCAAGAGACCCAGTACTTC. Protein: CASSHPYQGQETQYF.

This chain joins TRBV7-9 and TRBJ1-1, with D tentatively TRBD1 (6 bases). V was shortened by 7 bases and J by 7 bases, with 16 bases between the two germline ends. Germline CDR1 reads SEHNR; CDR2 reads FQNEAQ (reference sequence). The CDR3 covers 13 residues. The CDR3 coding sequence is TGTGCCAGCACCCAAACAGGGACCCATGAAGCTTTCTTT. This sequence encodes CASTQTGTHEAFF.

The chain uses TRBV18 and TRBJ1-1; 7 bases fit TRBD1. Trimming took 6 bases from V and 5 from J; bases not matched to a gene: 15. CDR3 size: 16 residues. Germline loops: CDR1 KGHSH, CDR2 LQKENI. The CDR3 spells CASSLKRQGSGTEAFF. CDR3 DNA sequence: TGTGCCAGCTCTCTAAAGAGACAGGGATCGGGAACTGAAGCTTTCTTT.

The V gene is TRBV5-6, the J gene TRBJ1-3, with a weak D call TRBD1 (6 bases). The CDR3 is 18 residues long. Germline values: CDR1 SGHDT, CDR2 YYEEEE. Trimming stripped 4 bases from V and 0 bases from J, with 20 bases between. The CDR3 sequence: CASSHGSYRAPSGNTIYF. The CDR3 DNA reads TGTGCCAGCAGCCACGGATCTTACAGGGCCCCCTCTGGAAACACCATATATTTT.

V gene TRBV5-1 combines with J gene TRBJ2-6; D is perhaps TRBD1 (5 bases). The CDR3 is 19 amino acids. The V and J ends lost 1 base and 0 bases respectively, with 17 bases between them. Germline CDR1 reads SGHRS; CDR2 reads YFSETQ. CDR3 sequence: CASSLFQGSELSGANVLTF. The CDR3 coding sequence is TGCGCCAGCAGCTTGTTTCAGGGCAGCGAACTCTCTGGGGCCAACGTCCTGACTTTC.

The chain combines TRBV20-1 with TRBJ2-1, with 8 bases fitting TRBD2. The germline V gene encodes CDR1 DFQATT and CDR2 SNEGSKA (reference sequence). The junction had 9 bases not matched to a gene; V was cut back by 3 bases and J by 5 bases. The CDR3 sequence is 15 residues long. In DNA, the CDR3 is TGCAGTGCTAGTTCCCGCCTAGCGGGTGACAATGAGCAGTTCTTC. Translation gives CSASSRLAGDNEQFF.

V and J are TRBV13 and TRBJ2-2, with D possibly matching TRBD1 (6 bases). Germline V lookup: CDR1 PRHDT, CDR2 FYEKMQ (reference sequence). CDR3 length equals 16 residues. Trimming pared 4 bases from V and 0 bases from J, leaving 12 bases between. CDR3 coding DNA: TGTGCCAGCAGCTCCTACAGGGAGACGAACACCGGGGAGCTGTTTTTT. This translates into CASSSYRETNTGELFF.

The chain links TRBV14 to TRBJ1-5; tentative D call: TRBD1 (6 bases). Looked up from germline, CDR1 is SGHDN and CDR2 is FVKESK. V was trimmed by 0 bases and J by 7 bases, leaving 10 bases between them. This CDR3 has 14 residues. The CDR3 here is CASSQEPGAQPQHF. The CDR3 DNA follows: TGTGCCAGCAGCCAAGAGCCAGGGGCGCAGCCCCAGCATTTT.

The chain employs TRBV5-1 and TRBJ2-2; D is ambiguous. Germline V gene data show CDR1 as SGHRS and CDR2 as YFSETQ. The length of the CDR3 is 14 residues. V lost 6 bases to trimming and J lost 4 bases, with 13 bases between them. Here the CDR3 reads CASMGIASTGELFF. In DNA form, the CDR3 reads TGCGCCAGCATGGGTATAGCTTCCACCGGGGAGCTGTTTTTT. Together with reference TRBV5-1 and TRBJ2-2, the CDR3 gives the full variable domain: KAGVTQTPRYLIKTRGQQVTLSCSPISGHRSVSWYQQTPGQGLQFLFEYFSETQRNKGNFPGRFSGRQFSNSRSEMNVSTLELGDSALYLCASMGIASTGELFFGEGSRLTVL.

The rearrangement links TRBV5-6 to TRBJ2-5; unclear D gene. With 1 base removed from V and 1 base from J, the gap between germline ends came to 8 bases. The CDR3 sequence is 14 residues long. Looked up from germline, CDR1 is SGHDT and CDR2 is YYEEEE. The CDR3 is CASSLIPVQETQYF. For the CDR3, the DNA is TGTGCCAGCAGCTTGATACCAGTCCAAGAGACCCAGTACTTC.

This clone has a handful of counts. The V and J genes are TRBV7-8 and TRBJ1-6, with a tentative D call TRBD1 (6 bases). V lost 4 bases and J 10 bases, leaving 17 bases between the germline ends. The CDR3 contains 15 residues. CDR1 SGHVS and CDR2 FQNEAQ come from the germline V gene. Here the CDR3 DNA reads TGTGCCAGCAGCTGGAGGACAGACGAGGAATCACCCCTCCACTTT. Protein product: CASSWRTDEESPLHF.

This chain joins TRBV24-1 and TRBJ2-1; the match to TRBD2 covers 8 bases. The germline CDR1 and CDR2 sequences are KGHDR and SFDVKD. Trimming removed 6 bases from V and 8 bases from J; junction bases left unmatched: 11. The CDR3 sequence is 15 residues long. CDR3: CATSWSGSSNHEQFF. The CDR3 DNA reads as TGTGCCACCAGTTGGAGCGGGAGTAGTAATCATGAGCAGTTCTTC.

V gene TRBV7-6 combines with J gene TRBJ1-1, with a weak D call TRBD1 (6 bases). V was cut by 4 bases and J by 8 bases, with 8 bases left in between. This CDR3 region has 11 residues. Germline V gene data show CDR1 as SGHVS and CDR2 as FNYEAQ. The CDR3 DNA reads TGTGCCAGCAGCTCAACAGGGGAAGCTTTCTTT. Residues: CASSSTGEAFF.

V is TRBV5-1 and J is TRBJ2-3; D is undetermined. The CDR3 runs 12 residues. V lost 3 bases and J 5 bases, leaving 7 bases between the germline ends. From germline, CDR1 is SGHRS and CDR2 YFSETQ. CDR3 in DNA: TGCGCCAGCAGCTCGGCAGGAGATACGCAGTATTTT. Its protein product is CASSSAGDTQYF.

V usage is TRBV6-2 or TRBV6-3 and J usage is TRBJ1-5; TRBD1 agrees at 10 bases. The CDR3 contains 17 residues. The V gene's germline CDR1 is MNHEY and CDR2 SVGEGT. The V and J ends lost 2 bases and 3 bases, in that order; junction bases with no gene match: 7. The CDR3 DNA is TGTGCCAGCAGTTACCAGGGGACAGGGGAGAACAATCAGCCCCAGCATTTT. Protein sequence: CASSYQGTGENNQPQHF.